This entry concerns a single T cell receptor beta chain. These data belong to a study of shared clonotypes between healthy human individuals. The germline V gene encodes CDR1 LNHDA and CDR2 SQIVND (reference sequence). Trimming pared 5 bases from V and 5 bases from J, leaving 18 bases between. The CDR3 is made up of 15 amino acids. Naive CD8 cells comprised CD45RO-negative, CCR7-positively selected cells, excluding terminally differentiated effector memory CD45RA+ cells. Assay used: immunoSEQ multiplex PCR; TCRdb lists only in-frame clones, some missing. The table shows 550,000 to 650,000 clones, with around 96% occurring only once.

The TCR originated in a woman in her twenties or thirties in good health. The genes are TRBV19 and TRBJ2-5; TRBD1 is a possible D gene (6 bases). The sequencing input was naive CD8+ T cells sorted from blood. The CDR3 spells CASSPLNRVGETQYF. DNA of the CDR3: TGTGCCAGTAGTCCCCTCAACAGGGTCGGGGAGACCCAGTACTTC.